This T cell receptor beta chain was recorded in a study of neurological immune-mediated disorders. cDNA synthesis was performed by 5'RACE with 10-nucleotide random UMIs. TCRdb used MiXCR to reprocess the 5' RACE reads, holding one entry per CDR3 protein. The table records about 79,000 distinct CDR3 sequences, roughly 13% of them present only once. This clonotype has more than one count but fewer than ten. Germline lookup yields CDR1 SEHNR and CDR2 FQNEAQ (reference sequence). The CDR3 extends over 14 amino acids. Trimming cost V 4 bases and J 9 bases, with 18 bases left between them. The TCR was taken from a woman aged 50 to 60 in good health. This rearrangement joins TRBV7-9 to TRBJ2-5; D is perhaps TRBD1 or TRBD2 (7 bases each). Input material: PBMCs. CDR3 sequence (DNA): TGTGCCAGCAGCTGGGGACAGCGGGACGTACCCCAGTACTTC. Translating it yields CASSWGQRDVPQYF. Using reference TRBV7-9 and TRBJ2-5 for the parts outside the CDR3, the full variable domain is DTGVSQNPRHKITKRGQNVTFRCDPISEHNRLYWYRQTLGQGPEFLTYFQNEAQLEKSRLLSDRFSAERPKGSFSTLEIQRTEQGDSAMYLCASSWGQRDVPQYFGPGTRLLVL.